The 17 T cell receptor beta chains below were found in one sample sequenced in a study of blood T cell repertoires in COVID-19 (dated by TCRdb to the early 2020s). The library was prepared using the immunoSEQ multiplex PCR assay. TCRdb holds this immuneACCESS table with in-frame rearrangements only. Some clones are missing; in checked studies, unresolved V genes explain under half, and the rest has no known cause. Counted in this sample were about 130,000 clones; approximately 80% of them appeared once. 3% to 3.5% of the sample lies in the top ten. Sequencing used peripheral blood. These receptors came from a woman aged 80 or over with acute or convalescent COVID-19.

DNA for the CDR3: TGTGCCAGTACGCCGGGGGAGGCAAACTATGGCTACACCTTC. It translates to CASTPGEANYGYTF. This chain connects TRBV19 to TRBJ1-2; perhaps TRBD1 as D (5 bases). V was clipped by 7 bases and J by 2 bases, with 14 bases between them. CDR3 length: 14 residues. Germline lookup yields CDR1 LNHDA and CDR2 SQIVND (reference sequence).

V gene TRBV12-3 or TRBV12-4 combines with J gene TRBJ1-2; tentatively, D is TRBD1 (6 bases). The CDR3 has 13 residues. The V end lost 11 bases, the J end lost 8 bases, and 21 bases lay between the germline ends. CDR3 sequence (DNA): TGTGCCGGGCAATTGTTGACAGGCGCCGGCTACACCTTC. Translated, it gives CAGQLLTGAGYTF.

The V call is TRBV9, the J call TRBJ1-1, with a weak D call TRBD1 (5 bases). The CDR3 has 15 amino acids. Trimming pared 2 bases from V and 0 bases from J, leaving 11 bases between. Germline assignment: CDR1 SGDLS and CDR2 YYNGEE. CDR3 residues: CASSVGQHMNTEAFF. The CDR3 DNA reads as TGTGCCAGCAGCGTGGGGCAACACATGAACACTGAAGCTTTCTTT.

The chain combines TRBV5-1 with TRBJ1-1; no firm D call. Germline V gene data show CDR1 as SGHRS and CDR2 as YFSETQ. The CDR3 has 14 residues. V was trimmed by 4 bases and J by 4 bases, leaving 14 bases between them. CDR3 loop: CASSPRSSGTEAFF. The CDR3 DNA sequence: TGCGCCAGCAGCCCAAGGTCCTCGGGCACTGAAGCTTTCTTT. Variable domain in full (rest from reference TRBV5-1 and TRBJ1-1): KAGVTQTPRYLIKTRGQQVTLSCSPISGHRSVSWYQQTPGQGLQFLFEYFSETQRNKGNFPGRFSGRQFSNSRSEMNVSTLELGDSALYLCASSPRSSGTEAFFGQGTRLTVV.

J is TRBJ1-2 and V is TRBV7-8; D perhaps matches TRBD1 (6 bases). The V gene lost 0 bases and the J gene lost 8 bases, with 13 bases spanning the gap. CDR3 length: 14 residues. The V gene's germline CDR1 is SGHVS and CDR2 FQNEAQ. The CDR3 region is CASSLAQQGVGYTF. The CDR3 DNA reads TGTGCCAGCAGCTTAGCGCAACAGGGAGTGGGCTACACCTTC. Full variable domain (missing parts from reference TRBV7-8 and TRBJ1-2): GAGVSQSPRYKVAKRGQDVALRCDPISGHVSLFWYQQALGQGPEFLTYFQNEAQLDKSGLPSDRFFAERPEGSVSTLKIQRTQQEDSAVYLCASSLAQQGVGYTFGSGTRLTVV.

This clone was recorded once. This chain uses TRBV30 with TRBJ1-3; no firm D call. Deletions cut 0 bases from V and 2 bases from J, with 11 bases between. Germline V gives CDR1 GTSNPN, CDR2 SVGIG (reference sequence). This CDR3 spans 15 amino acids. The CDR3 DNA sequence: TGTGCCTGGAGTGTGGGCTGGGAGACTGGAAACACCATATATTTT. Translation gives CAWSVGWETGNTIYF. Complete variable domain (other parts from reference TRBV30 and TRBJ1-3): SQTIHQWPATLVQPVGSPLSLECTVEGTSNPNLYWYRQAAGRGLQLLFYSVGIGQISSEVPQNLSASRPQDRQFILSSKKLLLSDSGFYLCAWSVGWETGNTIYFGEGSWLTVV.

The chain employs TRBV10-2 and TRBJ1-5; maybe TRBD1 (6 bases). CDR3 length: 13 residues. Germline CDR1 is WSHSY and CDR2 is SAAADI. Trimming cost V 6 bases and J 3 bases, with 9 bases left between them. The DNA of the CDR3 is TGCGCCAGCAGGCGACAGGTCAATCAGCCCCAGCATTTT. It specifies CASRRQVNQPQHF.

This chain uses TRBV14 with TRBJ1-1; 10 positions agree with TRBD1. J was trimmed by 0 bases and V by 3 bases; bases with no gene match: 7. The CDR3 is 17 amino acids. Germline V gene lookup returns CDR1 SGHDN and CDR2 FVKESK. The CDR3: CASSQSGTGEMNTEAFF. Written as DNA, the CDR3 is TGTGCCAGCAGCCAGTCCGGGACAGGGGAGATGAACACTGAAGCTTTCTTT.

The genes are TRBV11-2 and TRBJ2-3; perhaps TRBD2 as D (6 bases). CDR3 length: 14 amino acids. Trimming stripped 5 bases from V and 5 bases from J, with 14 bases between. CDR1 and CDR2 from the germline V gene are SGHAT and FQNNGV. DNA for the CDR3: TGTGCCAGCAGCGATCGGGCGGAGGGAGATACGCAGTATTTT. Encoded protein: CASSDRAEGDTQYF.

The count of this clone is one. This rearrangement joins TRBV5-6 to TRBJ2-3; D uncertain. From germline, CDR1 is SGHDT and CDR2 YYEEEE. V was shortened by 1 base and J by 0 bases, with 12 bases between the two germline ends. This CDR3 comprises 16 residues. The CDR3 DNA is TGTGCCAGCAGCTTGAGTGTTACGGTGAGCACAGATACGCAGTATTTT. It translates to CASSLSVTVSTDTQYF.

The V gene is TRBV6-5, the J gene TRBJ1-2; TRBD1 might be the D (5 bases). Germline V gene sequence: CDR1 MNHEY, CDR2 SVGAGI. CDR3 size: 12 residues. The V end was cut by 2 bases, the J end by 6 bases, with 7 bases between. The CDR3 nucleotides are TGTGCCAGCAGTTACGCGGGGGATGGCTACACCTTC. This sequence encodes CASSYAGDGYTF.

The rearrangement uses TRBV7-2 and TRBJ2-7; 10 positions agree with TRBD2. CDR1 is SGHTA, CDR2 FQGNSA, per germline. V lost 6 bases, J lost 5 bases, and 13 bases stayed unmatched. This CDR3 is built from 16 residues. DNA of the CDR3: TGTGCCAGCAGGCCGAATCTAGCGGGGGCATTCAACGAGCAGTACTTC. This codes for CASRPNLAGAFNEQYF. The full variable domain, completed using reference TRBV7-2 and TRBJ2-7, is GAGVSQSPSNKVTEKGKDVELRCDPISGHTALYWYRQSLGQGLEFLIYFQGNSAPDKSGLPSDRFSAERTGGSVSTLTIQRTQQEDSAVYLCASRPNLAGAFNEQYFGPGTRLTVT.

CDR3 region: CASSLRGFRGSYGYTF. Here the CDR3 DNA reads TGTGCCAGCAGCCTTAGGGGCTTCAGGGGCAGCTATGGCTACACCTTC. The chain joins TRBV11-2 to TRBJ1-2, with a possible D match to TRBD1 (6 bases). Germline loops: CDR1 SGHAT, CDR2 FQNNGV. V shed 5 bases and J shed 4 bases, with 20 bases lying between them. The length of the CDR3 is 16 residues.

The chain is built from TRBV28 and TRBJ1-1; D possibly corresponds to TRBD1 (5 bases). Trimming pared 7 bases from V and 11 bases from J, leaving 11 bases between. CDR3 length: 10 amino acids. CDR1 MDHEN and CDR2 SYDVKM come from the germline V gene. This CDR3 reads CASIQGRAFF. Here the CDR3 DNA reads TGTGCCAGCATCCAGGGTAGGGCTTTCTTT.

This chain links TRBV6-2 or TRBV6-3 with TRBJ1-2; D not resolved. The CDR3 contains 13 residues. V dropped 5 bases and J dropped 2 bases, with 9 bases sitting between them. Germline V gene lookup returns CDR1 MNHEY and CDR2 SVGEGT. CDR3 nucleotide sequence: TGTGCCAGCAGTACGGGATGGAACTATGGCTACACCTTC. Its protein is CASSTGWNYGYTF.

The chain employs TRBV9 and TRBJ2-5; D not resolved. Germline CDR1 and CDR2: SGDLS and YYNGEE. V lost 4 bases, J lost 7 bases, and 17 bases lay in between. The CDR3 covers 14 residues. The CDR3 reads CASSPSDGPGTQYF. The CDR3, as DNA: TGTGCCAGCAGCCCGTCTGATGGTCCCGGGACCCAGTACTTC. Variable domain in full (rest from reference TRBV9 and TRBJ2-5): DSGVTQTPKHLITATGQRVTLRCSPRSGDLSVYWYQQSLDQGLQFLIQYYNGEERAKGNILERFSAQQFPDLHSELNLSSLELGDSALYFCASSPSDGPGTQYFGPGTRLLVL.

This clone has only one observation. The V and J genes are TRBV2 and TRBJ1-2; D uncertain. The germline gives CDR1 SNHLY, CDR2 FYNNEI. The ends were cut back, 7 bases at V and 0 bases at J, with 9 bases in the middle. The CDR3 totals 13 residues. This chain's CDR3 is CASIHNPNYGYTF. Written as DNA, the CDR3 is TGTGCCAGCATACACAACCCTAACTATGGCTACACCTTC.